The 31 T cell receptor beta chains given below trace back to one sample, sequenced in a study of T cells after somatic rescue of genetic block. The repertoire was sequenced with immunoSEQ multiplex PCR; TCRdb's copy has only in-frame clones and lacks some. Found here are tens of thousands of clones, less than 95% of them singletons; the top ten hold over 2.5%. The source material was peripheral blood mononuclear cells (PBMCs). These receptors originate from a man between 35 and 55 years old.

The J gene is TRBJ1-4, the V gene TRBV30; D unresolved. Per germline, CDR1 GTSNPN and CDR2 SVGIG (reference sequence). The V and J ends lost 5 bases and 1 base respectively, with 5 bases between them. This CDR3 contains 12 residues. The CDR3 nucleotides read TGTGCCTGGGCAGGAACTAATGAAAAACTGTTTTTT. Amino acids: CAWAGTNEKLFF.

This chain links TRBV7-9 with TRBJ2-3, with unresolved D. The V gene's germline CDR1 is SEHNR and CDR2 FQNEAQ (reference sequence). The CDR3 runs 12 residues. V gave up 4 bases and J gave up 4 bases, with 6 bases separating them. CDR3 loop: CASSSLSDTQYF. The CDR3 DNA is TGTGCCAGCAGCTCCCTGTCAGATACGCAGTATTTT.

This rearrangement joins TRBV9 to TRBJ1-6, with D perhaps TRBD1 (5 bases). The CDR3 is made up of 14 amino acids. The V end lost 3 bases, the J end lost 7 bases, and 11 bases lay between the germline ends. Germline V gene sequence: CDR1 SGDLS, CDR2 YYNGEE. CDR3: CASSAGPGNSPLHF. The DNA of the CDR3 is TGTGCCAGCAGCGCCGGGCCAGGGAATTCACCCCTCCACTTT.

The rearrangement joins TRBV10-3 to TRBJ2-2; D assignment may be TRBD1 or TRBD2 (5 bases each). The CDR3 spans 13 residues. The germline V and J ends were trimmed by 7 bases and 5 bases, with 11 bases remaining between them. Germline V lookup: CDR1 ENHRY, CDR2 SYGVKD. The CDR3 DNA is TGTGCCATCACGGGGACCTGGACCGGGGAGCTGTTTTTT. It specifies CAITGTWTGELFF.

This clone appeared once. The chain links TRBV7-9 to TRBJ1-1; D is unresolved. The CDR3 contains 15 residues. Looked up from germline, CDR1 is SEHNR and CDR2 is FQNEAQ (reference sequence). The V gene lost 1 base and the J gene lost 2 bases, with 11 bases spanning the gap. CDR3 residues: CASSLVAQSNTEAFF. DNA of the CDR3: TGTGCCAGCAGCTTAGTGGCACAGTCAAACACTGAAGCTTTCTTT. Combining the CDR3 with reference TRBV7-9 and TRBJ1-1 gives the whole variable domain DTGVSQNPRHKITKRGQNVTFRCDPISEHNRLYWYRQTLGQGPEFLTYFQNEAQLEKSRLLSDRFSAERPKGSFSTLEIQRTEQGDSAMYLCASSLVAQSNTEAFFGQGTRLTVV.

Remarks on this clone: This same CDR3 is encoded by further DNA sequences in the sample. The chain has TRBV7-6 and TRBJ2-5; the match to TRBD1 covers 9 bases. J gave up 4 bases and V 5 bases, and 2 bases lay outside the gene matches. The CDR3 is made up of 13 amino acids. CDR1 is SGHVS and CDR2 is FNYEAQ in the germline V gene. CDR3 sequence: CASSRDRVETQYF. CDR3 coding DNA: TGTGCCAGCAGCCGGGACAGGGTAGAGACCCAGTACTTC.

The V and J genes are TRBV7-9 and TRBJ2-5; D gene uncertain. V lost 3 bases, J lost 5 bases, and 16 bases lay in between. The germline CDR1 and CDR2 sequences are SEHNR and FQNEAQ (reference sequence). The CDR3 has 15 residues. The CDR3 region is CASSFSATSGETQYF. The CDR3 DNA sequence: TGTGCCAGCAGCTTCTCGGCCACTTCTGGTGAGACCCAGTACTTC.

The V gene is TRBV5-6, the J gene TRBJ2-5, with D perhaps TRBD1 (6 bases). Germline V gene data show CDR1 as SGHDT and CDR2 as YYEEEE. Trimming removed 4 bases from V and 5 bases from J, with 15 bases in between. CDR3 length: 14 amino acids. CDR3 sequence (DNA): TGTGCCAGCAGCACTTACTCAGGGGAGGAGACCCAGTACTTC. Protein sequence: CASSTYSGEETQYF.

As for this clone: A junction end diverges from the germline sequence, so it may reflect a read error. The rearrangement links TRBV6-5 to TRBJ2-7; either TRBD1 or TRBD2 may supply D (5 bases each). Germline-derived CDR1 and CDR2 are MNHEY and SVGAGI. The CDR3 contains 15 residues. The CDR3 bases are TGTGCCAGCAGATACTCCCGGGACCATCCCTACGAGCAGTACTTC. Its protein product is CASRYSRDHPYEQYF.

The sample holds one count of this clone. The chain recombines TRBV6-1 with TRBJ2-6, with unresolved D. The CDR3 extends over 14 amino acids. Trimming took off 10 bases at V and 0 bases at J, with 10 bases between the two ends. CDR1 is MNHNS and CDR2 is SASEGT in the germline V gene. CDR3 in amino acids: CATLSRSGANVLTF. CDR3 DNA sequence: TGTGCCACCCTCAGCCGCTCTGGGGCCAACGTCCTGACTTTC.

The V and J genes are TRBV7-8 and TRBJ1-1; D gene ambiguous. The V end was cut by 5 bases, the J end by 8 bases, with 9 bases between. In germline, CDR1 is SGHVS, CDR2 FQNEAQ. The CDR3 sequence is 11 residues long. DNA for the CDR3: TGTGCCAGCAGCGGTCATAGGGAAGCTTTCTTT. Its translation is CASSGHREAFF.

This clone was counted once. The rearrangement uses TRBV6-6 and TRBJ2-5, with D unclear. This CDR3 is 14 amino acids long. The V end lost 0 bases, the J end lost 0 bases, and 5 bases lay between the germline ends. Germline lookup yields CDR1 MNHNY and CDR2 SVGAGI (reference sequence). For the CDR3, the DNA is TGTGCCAGCAGTTACTCTGACCACCAAGAGACCCAGTACTTC. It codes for CASSYSDHQETQYF.

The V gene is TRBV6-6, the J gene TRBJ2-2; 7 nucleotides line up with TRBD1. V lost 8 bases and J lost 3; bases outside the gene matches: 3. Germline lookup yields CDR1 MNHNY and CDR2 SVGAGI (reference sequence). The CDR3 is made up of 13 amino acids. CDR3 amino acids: CASRDRHTGELFF. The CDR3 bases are TGTGCCAGCCGGGACAGACACACCGGGGAGCTGTTTTTT.

The DNA for the CDR3 is TGTGCCAGCAGTTTAGGGGATATGAGGCACATTCAGTACTTC. This sequence encodes CASSLGDMRHIQYF. The chain is built from TRBV28 and TRBJ2-4; D is unclear. The germline V and J ends were trimmed by 2 bases and 8 bases, with 13 bases remaining between them. Germline V gene lookup returns CDR1 MDHEN and CDR2 SYDVKM. This CDR3 comprises 14 residues.

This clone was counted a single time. The CDR3 loop is CASSLDRHGYTF. CDR3 sequence (DNA): TGCGCCAGCAGCTTGGACAGACATGGCTACACCTTC. J is TRBJ1-2 and V is TRBV5-1; no firm D call. Germline lookup yields CDR1 SGHRS and CDR2 YFSETQ. V lost 0 bases, J lost 6 bases, and 6 bases lay in between. The CDR3 extends over 12 amino acids.

The CDR3 nucleotides read TGTGCCAGCAGTCGCACTTCAGGACGGGGGATCTACAATGAGCAGTTCTTC. Translated, it gives CASSRTSGRGIYNEQFF. The V and J genes are TRBV28 and TRBJ2-1, with D perhaps TRBD2 (6 bases). The CDR3 extends over 17 amino acids. Per germline, CDR1 MDHEN and CDR2 SYDVKM. V dropped 5 bases and J dropped 3 bases, with 20 bases sitting between them.

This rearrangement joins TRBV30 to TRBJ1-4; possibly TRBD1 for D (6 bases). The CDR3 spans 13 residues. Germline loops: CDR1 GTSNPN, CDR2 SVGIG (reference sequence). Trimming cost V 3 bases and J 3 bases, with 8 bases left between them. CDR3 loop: CAWRQGPNEKLFF. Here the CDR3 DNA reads TGTGCCTGGAGACAGGGCCCTAATGAAAAACTGTTTTTT.

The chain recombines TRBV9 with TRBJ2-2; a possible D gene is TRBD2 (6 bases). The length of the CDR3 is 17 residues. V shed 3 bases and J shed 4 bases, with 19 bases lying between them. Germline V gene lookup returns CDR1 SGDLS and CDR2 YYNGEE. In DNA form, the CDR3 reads TGTGCCAGCAGCGCCCGGCACTCAGGGAGGAGCACCGGGGAGCTGTTTTTT. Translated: CASSARHSGRSTGELFF.

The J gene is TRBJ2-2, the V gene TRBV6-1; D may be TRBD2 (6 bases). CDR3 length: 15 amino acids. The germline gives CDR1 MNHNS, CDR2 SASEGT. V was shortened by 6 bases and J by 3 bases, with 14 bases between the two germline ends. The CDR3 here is CASRPGGADTGELFF. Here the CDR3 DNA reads TGTGCCAGCAGGCCCGGAGGGGCGGACACCGGGGAGCTGTTTTTT.

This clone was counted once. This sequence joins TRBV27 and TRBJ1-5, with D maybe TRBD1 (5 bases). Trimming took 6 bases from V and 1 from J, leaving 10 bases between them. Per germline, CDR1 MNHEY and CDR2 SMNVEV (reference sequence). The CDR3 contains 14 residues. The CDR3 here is CASRARDSNQPQHF. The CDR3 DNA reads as TGTGCCAGCAGGGCCCGGGACAGCAATCAGCCCCAGCATTTT.

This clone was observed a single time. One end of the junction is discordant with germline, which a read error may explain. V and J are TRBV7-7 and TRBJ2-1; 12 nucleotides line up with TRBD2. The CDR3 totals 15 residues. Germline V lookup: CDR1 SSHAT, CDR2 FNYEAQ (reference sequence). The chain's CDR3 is CASSKTSGSYNEQFF. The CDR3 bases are TGTGCTAGCAGCAAGACTAGCGGGAGCTACAATGAGCAGTTCTTC.

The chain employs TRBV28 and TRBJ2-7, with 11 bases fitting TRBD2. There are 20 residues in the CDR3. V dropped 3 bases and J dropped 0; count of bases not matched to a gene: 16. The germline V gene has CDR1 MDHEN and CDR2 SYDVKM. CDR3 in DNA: TGTGCCAGCAGTTTCCCCGGAGGGACTAGCGGAGACCCAAGCTCCTACGAGCAGTACTTC. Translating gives CASSFPGGTSGDPSSYEQYF.

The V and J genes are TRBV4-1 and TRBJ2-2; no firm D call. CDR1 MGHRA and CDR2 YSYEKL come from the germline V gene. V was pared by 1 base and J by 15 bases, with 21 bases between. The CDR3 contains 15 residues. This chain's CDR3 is CASSQVLGGNSPLFF. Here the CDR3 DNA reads TGCGCCAGCAGCCAAGTTTTAGGCGGAAACTCTCCTTTGTTTTTT.

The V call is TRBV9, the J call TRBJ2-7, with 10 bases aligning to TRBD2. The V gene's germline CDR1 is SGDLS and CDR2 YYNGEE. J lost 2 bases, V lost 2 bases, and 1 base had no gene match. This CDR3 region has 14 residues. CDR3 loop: CASSVLAGAYEQYF. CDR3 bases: TGTGCCAGCAGCGTCCTAGCGGGAGCCTACGAGCAGTACTTC.

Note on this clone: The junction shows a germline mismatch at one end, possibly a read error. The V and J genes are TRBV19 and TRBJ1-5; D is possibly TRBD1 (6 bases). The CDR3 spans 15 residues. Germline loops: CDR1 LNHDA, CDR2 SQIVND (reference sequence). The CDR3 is CASSPEQGFNQSQHF. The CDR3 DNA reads TGTGCCAGTAGTCCGGAACAGGGCTTCAATCAGTCCCAGCATTTT.

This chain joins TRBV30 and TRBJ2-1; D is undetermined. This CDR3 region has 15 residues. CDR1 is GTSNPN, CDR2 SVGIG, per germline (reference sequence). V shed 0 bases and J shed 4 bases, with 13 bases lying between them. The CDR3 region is CAWSVFSSGYNEQFF. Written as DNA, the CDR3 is TGTGCCTGGAGTGTATTTAGTAGTGGGTACAATGAGCAGTTCTTC.

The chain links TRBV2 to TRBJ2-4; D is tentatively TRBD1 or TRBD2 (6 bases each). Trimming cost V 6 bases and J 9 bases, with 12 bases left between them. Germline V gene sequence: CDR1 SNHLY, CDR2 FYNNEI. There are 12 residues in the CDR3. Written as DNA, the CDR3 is TGTGCCAGCAGAATCGGGGGCGCCATTCAGTACTTC. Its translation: CASRIGGAIQYF.

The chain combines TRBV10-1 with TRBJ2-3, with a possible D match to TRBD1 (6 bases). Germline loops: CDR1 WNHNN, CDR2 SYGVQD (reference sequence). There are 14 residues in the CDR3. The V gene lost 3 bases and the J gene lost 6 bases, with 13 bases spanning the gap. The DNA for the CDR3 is TGCGCCAGCAGTGAAGGCAGGGGAGCTGATACGCAGTATTTT. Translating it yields CASSEGRGADTQYF.

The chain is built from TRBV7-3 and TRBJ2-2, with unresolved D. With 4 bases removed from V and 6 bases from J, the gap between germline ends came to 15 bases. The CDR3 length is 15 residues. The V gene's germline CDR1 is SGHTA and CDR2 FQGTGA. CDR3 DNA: TGTGCCAGCAGCTCGACCCCAACAAGGGCCGGGGAGCTGTTTTTT. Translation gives CASSSTPTRAGELFF.

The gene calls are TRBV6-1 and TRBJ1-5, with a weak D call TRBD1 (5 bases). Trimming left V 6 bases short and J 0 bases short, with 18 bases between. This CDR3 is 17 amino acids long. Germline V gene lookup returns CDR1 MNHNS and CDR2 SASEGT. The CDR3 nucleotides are TGTGCCAGCAGAGAAAGGGGAGCCGGCGCTAGCAATCAGCCCCAGCATTTT. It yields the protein CASRERGAGASNQPQHF.

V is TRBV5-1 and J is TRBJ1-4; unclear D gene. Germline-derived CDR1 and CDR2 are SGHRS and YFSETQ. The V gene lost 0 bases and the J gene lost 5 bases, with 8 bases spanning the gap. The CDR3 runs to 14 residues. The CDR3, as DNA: TGCGCCAGCAGCTTGGACAGATCCAATGAAAAACTGTTTTTT. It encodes CASSLDRSNEKLFF. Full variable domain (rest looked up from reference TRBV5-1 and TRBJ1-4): KAGVTQTPRYLIKTRGQQVTLSCSPISGHRSVSWYQQTPGQGLQFLFEYFSETQRNKGNFPGRFSGRQFSNSRSEMNVSTLELGDSALYLCASSLDRSNEKLFFGSGTQLSVL.